This T cell receptor (beta chain) appears in the sequencing data of a study of identical twins. Per the germline V gene, CDR1 is SQVTM and CDR2 is ANQGSEA. Trimming took off 4 bases at V and 3 bases at J, with 10 bases between the two ends. This CDR3 contains 13 residues. A single record per CDR3 protein comes from TCRdb applying MiXCR to the 5' RACE reads. The data contain around 1.7 million distinct CDR3 sequences, about 31% of them singletons. This clonotype was found many times. The V and J genes are TRBV29-1 and TRBJ1-5, with D perhaps TRBD1 (5 bases). Sequencing input: cord blood. The TCR originated in a newborn girl in good health. CDR3 in DNA: TGCAGCGTTGCGGGGGGAAACAATCAGCCCCAGCATTTT. This gives the protein CSVAGGNNQPQHF.